This passage covers 21 T cell receptor beta chains from one sample sequenced in a study of CD8+CD57+ T cells in acquired aplastic anemia. Genomic DNA served as template for TCR beta VDJ and CDR3 profiling. TCRdb processed the reads anew with MiXCR; each CDR3 protein has one entry. Seen here are roughly 150,000 distinct CDR3 sequences, 35% to 55% observed once, and the top ten hold over 0.95%. The sample comprised sorted CD4+, CD8+, or CD8+CD57+ T cells (not recorded which) from PBMCs. The source is a human donor in good health.

V and J are TRBV29-1 and TRBJ2-1; D is uncertain. The CDR3 is 10 amino acids. Deletions cut 0 bases from V and 13 bases from J, with 7 bases between. Per the germline V gene, CDR1 is SQVTM and CDR2 is ANQGSEA. The CDR3 spells CSVEEWGQFF. For the CDR3, the DNA is TGCAGCGTTGAAGAGTGGGGACAGTTCTTC.

This clonotype was counted ten times or more. This chain links TRBV6-5 with TRBJ1-1; no definite D call. The CDR3 has 13 residues. With 0 bases removed from V and 11 bases from J, the gap between germline ends came to 13 bases. From germline, CDR1 is MNHEY and CDR2 SVGAGI. The DNA for the CDR3 is TGTGCCAGCAGTTACTCAGGCCAATCGAGGGCTTTCTTT. Protein sequence: CASSYSGQSRAFF.

This clonotype was picked up many times. The chain is built from TRBV10-3 and TRBJ2-2; 7 positions match TRBD1. Germline CDR1 and CDR2: ENHRY and SYGVKD. CDR3 length equals 13 residues. V was clipped by 6 bases and J by 4 bases; unmatched bases: 2. CDR3 bases: TGTGCCATCAGCACAGGGGCCACCGGGGAGCTGTTTTTT. Its protein product is CAISTGATGELFF.

This chain uses TRBV15 with TRBJ2-7; 9 nucleotides match TRBD1. This CDR3 comprises 14 residues. CDR1 is LNHNV, CDR2 YYDKDF, per germline (reference sequence). V dropped 4 bases and J dropped 4; count of bases not matched to a gene: 5. The CDR3 DNA is TGTGCCACCAGCACCGACAGGGGGGTATACGAGCAGTACTTC. Protein product: CATSTDRGVYEQYF.

The sample holds many counts of this clonotype. CDR3 coding DNA: TGTGCCAGTACCCTAATCGGGGGAGGGCCTCGTGGCTACACCTTC. It specifies CASTLIGGGPRGYTF. The rearrangement links TRBV19 to TRBJ1-2, with a weak D call TRBD1 (5 bases). Trimming shortened V by 7 bases and J by 7 bases, and 22 bases separated the two germline ends. CDR3 size: 15 residues. Germline-derived CDR1 and CDR2 are LNHDA and SQIVND (reference sequence).

This clonotype has only a few counts. The DNA of the CDR3 is TGTGCCAGCAGCCCTCCAAGGAGGGGGCGGTACGAGCAGTACTTC. Translating gives CASSPPRRGRYEQYF. The V call is TRBV28, the J call TRBJ2-7, with a tentative D call TRBD1 (7 bases). The V end lost 6 bases, the J end lost 4 bases, and 19 bases lay between the germline ends. This CDR3 spans 15 amino acids. Germline V gene sequence: CDR1 MDHEN, CDR2 SYDVKM.

Many counts were recorded for this clonotype. The CDR3 DNA sequence: TGTGCCAGCAGCTTAAACTCAGGGGGTAATTCACCCCTCCACTTT. Translating it yields CASSLNSGGNSPLHF. J is TRBJ1-6 and V is TRBV7-8; 7 bases agree with TRBD1. With 2 bases clipped from V and 6 bases from J, the junction kept 4 bases outside the gene matches. Per germline, CDR1 SGHVS and CDR2 FQNEAQ. The CDR3 consists of 15 residues.

The chain carries TRBV19 and TRBJ1-6, with TRBD1 as a possible D gene (6 bases). Trimming pared 1 base from V and 0 bases from J, leaving 13 bases between. The length of the CDR3 is 18 residues. Germline V gene lookup returns CDR1 LNHDA and CDR2 SQIVND (reference sequence). DNA of the CDR3: TGTGCCAGTAGTATAGTAGGCGGGGGCACCTCCTATAATTCACCCCTCCACTTT. Its protein product is CASSIVGGGTSYNSPLHF.

In this sample, this clonotype turned up many times. The chain uses TRBV20-1 and TRBJ1-2, with 7 positions matching TRBD1. Trimming at V came to 6 bases and at J to 3 bases, leaving 19 bases not matched to a gene. Per germline, CDR1 DFQATT and CDR2 SNEGSKA (reference sequence). The CDR3 runs 17 residues. This chain's CDR3 is CSALFQGQTGNYYGYTF. The CDR3 DNA reads as TGCAGTGCATTGTTTCAAGGGCAGACAGGGAACTACTATGGCTACACCTTC.

The CDR3 DNA is TGCGCCAGCAGTGAGCGGGGTAGCACAGATACGCAGTATTTT. Its protein is CASSERGSTDTQYF. The rearrangement uses TRBV10-2 and TRBJ2-3; D perhaps matches TRBD2 (5 bases). CDR3 length: 14 residues. Trimming stripped 2 bases from V and 0 bases from J, with 6 bases between. CDR1 and CDR2 from the germline V gene are WSHSY and SAAADI.

This clonotype was seen a few times. This may be a read error, as it is one base from a much larger clone. Because it lacks the conserved phenylalanine or tryptophan at the end, this CDR3 is likely a read error. V and J are TRBV11-2 and TRBJ2-5; 8 positions match TRBD1. Losses at the gene ends were 3 bases for V and 4 bases for J; bases not matched to a gene: 1. Germline CDR1 SGHAT, CDR2 FQNNGV. CDR3 length equals 13 residues. The CDR3 here is CASSFGQGETQYL. For the CDR3, the DNA is TGTGCCAGCAGCTTCGGACAGGGAGAGACCCAGTACCTC.

Notes on this clonotype: A read error may account for a junction end that differs from germline. The chain recombines TRBV9 with TRBJ1-2; D uncertain. Germline V gene lookup returns CDR1 SGDLS and CDR2 YYNGEE. The CDR3 is made up of 13 amino acids. The CDR3 region is CASSLGRNYGFTF. The CDR3 coding sequence is TGTGCCAGCAGCCTCGGCAGGAACTATGGCTTCACCTTC. Variable domain in full (rest from reference TRBV9 and TRBJ1-2): DSGVTQTPKHLITATGQRVTLRCSPRSGDLSVYWYQQSLDQGLQFLIQYYNGEERAKGNILERFSAQQFPDLHSELNLSSLELGDSALYFCASSLGRNYGFTFGSGTRLTVV.

The chain recombines TRBV24-1 with TRBJ2-3, with TRBD2 matching 7 bases. CDR3 length equals 15 residues. Per germline, CDR1 KGHDR and CDR2 SFDVKD. V was clipped by 5 bases and J by 1 base; unmatched bases: 5. Written as DNA, the CDR3 is TGTGCCACCAGTGCCTGGGAGGGAGGCACAGATACGCAGTATTTT. Its translation: CATSAWEGGTDTQYF.

This clonotype was detected ten times or more. The chain combines TRBV19 with TRBJ1-1, with D tentatively TRBD1 (5 bases). Trimming left V 8 bases short and J 0 bases short, with 13 bases between. The CDR3 is 14 residues long. Germline CDR1 is LNHDA and CDR2 is SQIVND (reference sequence). The CDR3 DNA reads as TGTGCCAGTCATCGGGACGGGATGAACACTGAAGCTTTCTTT. Translation: CASHRDGMNTEAFF.

This clonotype was recorded at least ten times. The CDR3: CASSMARGAPQETQYF. CDR3 sequence (DNA): TGTGCCAGTAGTATGGCCCGGGGAGCCCCACAAGAGACCCAGTACTTC. V usage is TRBV19 and J usage is TRBJ2-5; D is possibly TRBD2 (5 bases). Germline V CDR1 and CDR2: LNHDA, SQIVND (reference sequence). The ends were cut back, 3 bases at V and 2 bases at J, with 16 bases in the middle. The CDR3 is made up of 16 amino acids.

A note on this clonotype: One end of the junction is discordant with germline, which a read error may explain. The CDR3 is CASSIASTYAQYF. CDR3 in DNA: TGTGCCAGTAGTATAGCAAGTACCTACGCGCAGTACTTC. The rearrangement links TRBV19 to TRBJ2-7; D unresolved. There are 13 residues in the CDR3. Germline-derived CDR1 and CDR2 are LNHDA and SQIVND (reference sequence). The complete variable domain, with remaining parts taken from reference TRBV19 and TRBJ2-7, reads DGGITQSPKYLFRKEGQNVTLSCEQNLNHDAMYWYRQDPGQGLRLIYYSQIVNDFQKGDIAEGYSVSREKKESFPLTVTSAQKNPTAFYLCASSIASTYAQYFGPGTRLTVT.

This clonotype was detected ten times or more. V and J are TRBV7-2 and TRBJ2-1; D remains unclear. This CDR3 spans 12 amino acids. Trimming left V 5 bases short and J 7 bases short, with 9 bases between. CDR1 and CDR2 from the germline V gene are SGHTA and FQGNSA. CDR3 in amino acids: CASSVLRNEQFF. The CDR3 DNA is TGTGCCAGCAGCGTCCTTCGGAATGAGCAGTTCTTC.

V gene TRBV2 combines with J gene TRBJ2-7; no definite D call. The CDR3 has 12 residues. Germline CDR1 is SNHLY and CDR2 is FYNNEI. Trimming left V 7 bases short and J 2 bases short, with 9 bases between. The CDR3 region has the DNA TGTGCCAGCACATACAGTACCTACGAGCAGTACTTC. Translation gives CASTYSTYEQYF.

This clonotype has ten or more counts. The J gene is TRBJ1-1, the V gene TRBV6-6; D not resolved. The CDR3 extends over 9 amino acids. Trimming removed 5 bases from V and 13 bases from J, with 8 bases in between. In germline, CDR1 is MNHNY, CDR2 SVGAGI (reference sequence). The CDR3 here is CASSPRGFF. CDR3 nucleotide sequence: TGTGCCAGCAGTCCCCGGGGTTTCTTT.

This clonotype was seen ten or more times. J is TRBJ1-2 and V is TRBV20-1; 9 bases are shared with TRBD1. The CDR3 extends over 15 amino acids. The trim removed 4 bases at V and 3 bases at J, leaving 9 bases unmatched. CDR1 and CDR2 from the germline V gene are DFQATT and SNEGSKA (reference sequence). CDR3 amino acids: CSATSTGGGDYGYTF. The CDR3 coding sequence is TGCAGTGCTACCTCTACAGGGGGCGGGGACTATGGCTACACCTTC.

This clonotype has at least ten counts. This chain links TRBV20-1 with TRBJ2-3; a possible D gene is TRBD2 (5 bases). V was pared by 4 bases and J by 0 bases, with 17 bases between. Germline CDR1 reads DFQATT; CDR2 reads SNEGSKA (reference sequence). CDR3 length: 16 residues. CDR3 sequence (DNA): TGCAGTGCTAAGGAGAGGCGTAGCGCAAGCACAGATACGCAGTATTTT. Its translation: CSAKERRSASTDTQYF.